This T cell receptor (beta chain) is drawn from a study of T-cell reconstitution after alpha-beta-depleted transplantation in children. Notes on the study in general: T-cell counts and diversity at one year following transplant were attributed mainly to newly produced T cells. Reports say that about two months after transplant, the alpha-beta T cells came out of several hundred graft clones that had expanded.

This clonotype was found many times. Its antigen is not identified. The library targeted TCRbeta and was prepared with unique molecular identifiers. TCRdb ran MiXCR on the PCR reads and lists one entry per CDR3 protein. The sample shows around 180,000 distinct CDR3 sequences, around 10% of them seen only once. The CDR3 sequence is 13 residues long. Looked up from germline, CDR1 is LGHDT and CDR2 is YNNKEL (reference sequence). Trimming took 3 bases from V and 4 from J, leaving 7 bases between them. J is TRBJ1-5 and V is TRBV3-1; D gene uncertain. This specimen was PBMCs, taken before TCRalphabeta/CD19-depleted stem cell transplant. The TCR sequence derives from a boy aged 2 to 10 with acute myeloid leukemia, due to receive a stem cell transplant. The CDR3 sequence is CASSQDWNQPQHF. CDR3 DNA sequence: TGTGCCAGCAGCCAGGACTGGAATCAGCCCCAGCATTTT. The whole variable domain, filled in from reference TRBV3-1 and TRBJ1-5, reads DTAVSQTPKYLVTQMGNDKSIKCEQNLGHDTMYWYKQDSKKFLKIMFSYNNKELIINETVPNRFSPKSPDKAHLNLHINSLELGDSAVYFCASSQDWNQPQHFGDGTRLSIL.